Here is one T cell receptor beta chain with its context. This sample is part of a study of blood T cell repertoires in COVID-19. For the study at large: The origin of the acute and convalescent COVID-19 samples was the United States, Italy and Spain. Sample material is recorded as cDNA or gDNA derived from T cells, B-cell-depleted T cells, or PBMCs.

Generated by immunoSEQ multiplex PCR, the TCRdb table keeps only in-frame clones and is missing some. The sample lists 90,000 to 130,000 clones; 60% to 85% were seen once. Germline V gene sequence: CDR1 SNHLY, CDR2 FYNNEI. This CDR3 has 12 amino acids. Trimming pared 8 bases from V and 9 bases from J, leaving 14 bases between. The sequencing input was peripheral blood. J is TRBJ2-1 and V is TRBV2; D may be TRBD1 (5 bases). This clonotype originated in a woman in her forties with acute or convalescent COVID-19. CDR3 coding DNA: TGTGCCAGCTTCTATCAGGGCGGTGAGCAGTTCTTC. Translated, it gives CASFYQGGEQFF.